This T cell receptor (beta chain) comes out of a study of T cells in Graves' hyperthyroidism and ophthalmopathy (dated by TCRdb to between 2018 and 2021). Context from the whole study: Peripheral blood was sampled at the time of initial diagnosis, prior to any treatment. To identify TCR V-J signatures that set the groups apart, the researchers used a discovery cohort of about a hundred patients, made up of fewer than 50 with Graves' ophthalmopathy and approximately 57 with stable Graves' hyperthyroidism. An independent validation cohort of 18 to 20 hyperthyroidism patients and approximately 17 patients who later progressed to ophthalmopathy tested prospective prediction of ophthalmopathy. The approximately 90 discovery patients were divided at random into training and test sets in a 7:3 ratio. Thyroid tissue and blood T-cell repertoires from about six Graves' hyperthyroidism patients were also compared in the study. Following sampling, methimazole starting at 30 mg daily was given to hyperthyroidism patients, and high-dose intravenous methylprednisolone was given to ophthalmopathy patients. The paper describes TCR Vbeta CDR3 sequencing of 140 or so peripheral blood samples, made up of some 42 ophthalmopathy patients, some 80 hyperthyroidism patients and 17 progressor patients. Overall results and qualifications from the work: During validation, the model predicted progression to ophthalmopathy a median of around 6 months ahead of onset, with almost 71% sensitivity and almost 75% specificity. Sample size was not statistically predetermined, and investigators were not blinded to group allocation. A 13 V-J signature model separated ophthalmopathy from stable hyperthyroidism, with 87.88% sensitivity and 81.08% specificity in cross-validation and 80%/75% in testing. Most expanded thyroid clonotypes (frequency above 0.001) were also detected in blood, a finding suggesting that blood repertoires may reflect thyroid immune responses.

Its CDR3 holds 15 amino acids, cysteine through phenylalanine. Only the CDR3 DNA is retained, 45 bases long and in frame from the first base. Taken from the germline V gene (reference sequence), the CDR1 and CDR2 loops are SGHNT and YYREEE. V is reduced by 1 base and J by 1 base, leaving a spacing of 11 bases between them. The table lists this clonotype with many counts. It lacks a known antigen. No quality values exist for individual bases; no much larger clone is one base distant. TCR beta CDR3 regions were amplified from RNA transcripts. The TCR CDR3 was subjected to a first round of RT-PCR using the HTBI primer set and the Qiagen OneStep RT-PCR kit. Libraries were constructed in a second round of multiplex PCR, after which size selection and purification were carried out. Sequencing of the libraries was done on an Illumina HiSeq2000 using paired-end 100 bp reads. The authors' analysis ran thus. SOAPnuke was used to process the raw data, removing reads that contained adapters or uncalled bases, had a mean Phred below 15, or lacked an exact match to the constant primer or identifier. COPE v1.2.5 was used to merge the high-quality paired reads, and each unique nucleotide sequence was defined as a clonotype. MiTCR v1.1 was used to align the clonotypes against IMGT TRBV, TRBD and TRBJ reference segments. The analysis was restricted to V-J combinations with a frequency above 0.0001, which together covered 99% to 99.2% of the repertoires. A TCS score was defined as the ratio between F50 (clonal expansion) and ExV (chaos), using BLOSUM62-based TCRdist between CDR3 peptides within each V-J. Welch's t-statistics and random forest reduced 500 to 550 V-J features to under 15, which were used in a naive Bayes classifier (R e1071). TCRdb cleaned the public reads at Q25 with fastp, built clones with MiXCR and kept in-frame beta chains. Identical CDR3 proteins give one entry, which carries the most common genes and DNA. TCRdb's processing, not the authors', yielded these V and J calls. Recorded for this sample are 730,000 or so distinct CDR3 sequences; around 19% of them occurred a single time. The ten largest make up roughly a sixth of the sample.

The hyperthyroidism patients were between 18 and 65 years old and newly diagnosed, with a disease duration of less than 2 months. Any patient with an uncontrolled infection, another autoimmune disease, pregnancy or lactation was excluded. Diagnoses relied on clinical symptoms, serum thyroxine and TRAb, thyroid ultrasound and orbital computed tomography. For progressor patients, blood was drawn at the first diagnosis of hyperthyroidism, before any ophthalmopathy symptoms had appeared. PBMCs were isolated from about 10 ml of fresh peripheral blood by Ficoll-Paque density gradient centrifugation. Progressor patients were first diagnosed with Graves' hyperthyroidism and then developed ophthalmopathy during follow-up. Total RNA was extracted with Trizol reagent, and quality was checked on an Agilent 2100 Bioanalyzer.

The origin of this receptor is a woman between 45 and 60 years old with Graves' hyperthyroidism that later progressed to Graves' ophthalmopathy. The chain is encoded by TRBV5-4 joined to TRBJ1-1; the D gene cannot be named for sure. Input material: blood. Here is the DNA: TGTGCCAGCAGCTTGAGGGAACCGGCGAACACTGAAGCTTTCTTT. This is translated as CASSLREPANTEAFF. Supplemented by the reference TRBV5-4 and TRBJ1-1 proteins around the CDR3, the complete variable domain is ETGVTQSPTHLIKTRGQQVTLRCSSQSGHNTVSWYQQALGQGPQFIFQYYREEENGRGNFPPRFSGLQFPNYSSELNVNALELDDSALYLCASSLREPANTEAFFGQGTRLTVV.